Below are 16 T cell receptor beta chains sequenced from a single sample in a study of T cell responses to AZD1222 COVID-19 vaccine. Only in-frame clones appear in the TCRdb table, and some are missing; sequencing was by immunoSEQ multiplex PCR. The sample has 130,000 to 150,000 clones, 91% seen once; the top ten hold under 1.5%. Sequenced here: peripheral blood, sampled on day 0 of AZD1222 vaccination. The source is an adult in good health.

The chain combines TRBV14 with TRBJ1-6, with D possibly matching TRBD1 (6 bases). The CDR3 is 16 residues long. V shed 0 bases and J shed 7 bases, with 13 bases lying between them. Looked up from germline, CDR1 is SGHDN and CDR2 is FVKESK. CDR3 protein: CASSQDRPRGNSPLHF. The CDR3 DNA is TGTGCCAGCAGCCAAGATCGGCCCAGGGGAAATTCACCCCTCCACTTT.

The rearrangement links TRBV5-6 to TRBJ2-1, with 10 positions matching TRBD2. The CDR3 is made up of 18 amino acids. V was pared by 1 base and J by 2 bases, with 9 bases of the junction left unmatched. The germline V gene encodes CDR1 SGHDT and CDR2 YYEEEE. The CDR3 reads CASSLFLGLAGAYNEQFF. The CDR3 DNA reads TGTGCCAGCAGCTTGTTTTTGGGCCTAGCGGGAGCCTACAATGAGCAGTTCTTC.

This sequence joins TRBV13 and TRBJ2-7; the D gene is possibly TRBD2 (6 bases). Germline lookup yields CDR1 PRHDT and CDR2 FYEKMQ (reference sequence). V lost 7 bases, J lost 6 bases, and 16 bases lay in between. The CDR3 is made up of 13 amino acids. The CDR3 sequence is CASTKTGVREQYF. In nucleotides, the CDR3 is TGTGCCAGCACCAAAACGGGGGTGCGCGAGCAGTACTTC.

This CDR3 is CASSVASANYGYTF. CDR3 bases: TGTGCCAGCAGCGTAGCGTCGGCTAACTATGGCTACACCTTC. The rearrangement joins TRBV9 to TRBJ1-2; D gene unclear. The CDR3 totals 14 residues. Germline lookup yields CDR1 SGDLS and CDR2 YYNGEE. Trimming took off 0 bases at V and 0 bases at J, with 6 bases between the two ends.

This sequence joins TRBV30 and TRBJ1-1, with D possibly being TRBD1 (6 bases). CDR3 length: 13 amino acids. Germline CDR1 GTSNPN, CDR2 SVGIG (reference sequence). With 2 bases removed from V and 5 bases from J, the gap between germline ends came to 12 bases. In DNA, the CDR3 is TGTGCCTGGAGTCTTACGAGGGGGACTGAAGCTTTCTTT. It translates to CAWSLTRGTEAFF. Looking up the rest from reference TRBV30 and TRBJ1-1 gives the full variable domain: SQTIHQWPATLVQPVGSPLSLECTVEGTSNPNLYWYRQAAGRGLQLLFYSVGIGQISSEVPQNLSASRPQDRQFILSSKKLLLSDSGFYLCAWSLTRGTEAFFGQGTRLTVV.

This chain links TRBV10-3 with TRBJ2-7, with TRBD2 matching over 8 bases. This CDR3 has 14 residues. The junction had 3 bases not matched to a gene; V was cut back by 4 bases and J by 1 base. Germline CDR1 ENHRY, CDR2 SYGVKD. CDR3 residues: CAISVTSGSYEQYF. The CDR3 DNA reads TGTGCCATCAGTGTCACTAGCGGATCCTACGAGCAGTACTTC.

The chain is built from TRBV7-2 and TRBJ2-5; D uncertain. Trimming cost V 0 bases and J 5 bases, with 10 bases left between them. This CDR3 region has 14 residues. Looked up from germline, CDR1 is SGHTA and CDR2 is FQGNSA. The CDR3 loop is CASSLAVRRETQYF. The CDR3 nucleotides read TGTGCCAGCAGCTTAGCGGTCCGCCGGGAGACCCAGTACTTC.

DNA of the CDR3: TGTGCCAGCAGTGGCACCGACAGGTCCGGTCTCAATCAGCCCCAGCATTTT. Translating gives CASSGTDRSGLNQPQHF. V is TRBV6-1 and J is TRBJ1-5; perhaps TRBD1 as D (6 bases). This CDR3 has 17 amino acids. Germline V gene data show CDR1 as MNHNS and CDR2 as SASEGT. The V end lost 4 bases, the J end lost 3 bases, and 19 bases lay between the germline ends.

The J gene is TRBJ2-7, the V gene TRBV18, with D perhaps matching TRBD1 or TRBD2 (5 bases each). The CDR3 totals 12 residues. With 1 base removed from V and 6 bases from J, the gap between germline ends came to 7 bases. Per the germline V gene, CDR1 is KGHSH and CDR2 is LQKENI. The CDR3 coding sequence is TGTGCCAGCTCACCACTCGGGGCCGAGCAGTACTTC. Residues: CASSPLGAEQYF.

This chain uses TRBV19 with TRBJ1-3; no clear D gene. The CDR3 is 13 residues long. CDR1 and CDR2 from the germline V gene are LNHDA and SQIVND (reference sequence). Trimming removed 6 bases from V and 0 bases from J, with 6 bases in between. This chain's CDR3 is CASRGSSGNTIYF. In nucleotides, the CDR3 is TGTGCCAGTAGGGGCAGCTCTGGAAACACCATATATTTT.

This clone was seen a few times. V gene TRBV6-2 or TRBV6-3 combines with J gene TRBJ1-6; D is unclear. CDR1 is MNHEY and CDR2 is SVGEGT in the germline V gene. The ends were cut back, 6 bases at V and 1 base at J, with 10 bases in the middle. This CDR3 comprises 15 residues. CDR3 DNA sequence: TGTGCCAGCAGCTCTGACACGTCCTATAATTCACCCCTCCACTTT. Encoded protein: CASSSDTSYNSPLHF.

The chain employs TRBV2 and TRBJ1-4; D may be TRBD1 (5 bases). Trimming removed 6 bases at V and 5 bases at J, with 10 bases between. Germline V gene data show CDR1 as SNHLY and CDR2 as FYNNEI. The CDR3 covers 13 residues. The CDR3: CASRMGVNEKLFF. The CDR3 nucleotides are TGTGCCAGCAGGATGGGGGTGAATGAAAAACTGTTTTTT.

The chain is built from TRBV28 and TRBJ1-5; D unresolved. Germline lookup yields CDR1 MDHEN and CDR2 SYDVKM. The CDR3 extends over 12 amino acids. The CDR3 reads CAVCEGNQPQHF. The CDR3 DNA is TGTGCGGTATGTGAAGGGAATCAGCCCCAGCATTTT.

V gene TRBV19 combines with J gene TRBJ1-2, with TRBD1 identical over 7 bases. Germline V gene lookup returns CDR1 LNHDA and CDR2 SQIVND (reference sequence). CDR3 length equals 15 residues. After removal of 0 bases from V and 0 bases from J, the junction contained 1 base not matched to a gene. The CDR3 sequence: CASSIEDRTNYGYTF. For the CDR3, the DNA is TGTGCCAGTAGTATAGAGGACAGGACTAACTATGGCTACACCTTC.

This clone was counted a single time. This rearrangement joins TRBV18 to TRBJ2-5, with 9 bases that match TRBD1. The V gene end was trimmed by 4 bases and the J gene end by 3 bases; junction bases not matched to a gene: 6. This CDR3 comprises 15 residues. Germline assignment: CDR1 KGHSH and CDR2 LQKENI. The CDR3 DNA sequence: TGTGCCAGCTCACTGGCGGGACAGGGTAAAGAGACCCAGTACTTC. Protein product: CASSLAGQGKETQYF.

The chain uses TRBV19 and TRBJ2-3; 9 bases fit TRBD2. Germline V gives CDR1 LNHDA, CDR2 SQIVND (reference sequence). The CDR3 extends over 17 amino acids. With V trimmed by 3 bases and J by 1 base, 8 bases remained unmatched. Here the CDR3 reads CASSISSGGHGTDTQYF. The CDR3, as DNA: TGTGCCAGTAGTATCAGTAGCGGGGGACACGGCACAGATACGCAGTATTTT.